This record covers a single TCR beta chain. The antigen it recognizes is unknown. It has no much larger one-base neighbor in the sample; base qualities were not kept. This record belongs to a study of technical replicates of blood from several donors (dated by TCRdb to the late 2010s). Receptor libraries were prepared by the immunoSEQ multiplex PCR assay. TCRdb's version of the immuneACCESS table is confined to in-frame rearrangements and falls short of the full clone set. An unresolved V gene accounts for under half of the shortfall where checked; the remainder is of unknown origin. This sample is represented by about 88,000 clones; around 92% of them were singletons. The ten largest clones add up to more than 0.25% of the sample. V trim: 5 bases; J trim: 0 bases; unmatched bases: 11. The CDR3, cysteine through phenylalanine, is 19 amino acids long. The read is trimmed to its CDR3 DNA, 57 bases read in frame from base 1. CDR1 and CDR2 are drawn from the germline V gene: MDHEN, SYDVKM.

The TCR originated in a human donor in good health. The sample consisted of T cells isolated from PBMCs. The sequence is built from TRBV28 and TRBJ1-5; TRBD1 matches 12 bases in the middle. The CDR3 here reads CASSVVGTGGSYSNQPQHF. The bases read TGTGCCAGCAGTGTGGTAGGGACAGGGGGCAGTTATAGCAATCAGCCCCAGCATTTT. The CDR3 plus the reference TRBV28 and TRBJ1-5 genes for the other parts give the full variable domain: DVKVTQSSRYLVKRTGEKVFLECVQDMDHENMFWYRQDPGLGLRLIYFSYDVKMKEKGDIPEGYSVSREKKERFSLILESASTNQTSMYLCASSVVGTGGSYSNQPQHFGDGTRLSIL.